A selection of T cell receptor beta chains follows, all from one sample in a study of blood T cells in healthy people across ages. TCRdb ran MiXCR on the 5' RACE reads and lists one entry per CDR3 protein. The data show approximately 780,000 distinct CDR3 sequences, 20% to 30% seen once. The sample was also reused in another study, on T cells of mothers and their children.

Input material: blood. These TCRs come from a boy aged 5-17 years in good health. Each CDR3 is given with its conserved first and last residue. The D gene is left open where the match is weak. Clone size is given for some rows only: seen once, a few or many times, or a class if the clone is expanded.

j_call d_call v_call clone_size cdr3_aa cdr3_nt
TRBJ1-1 . TRBV5-1 . CASSLGAASTEAFF TGCGCCAGCAGCTTGGGTGCGGCGTCCACTGAAGCTTTCTTT
TRBJ2-5 TRBD1 TRBV27 . CASSFTAPGTGLHF TGTGCCAGCAGTTTCACCGCTCCCGGGACAGGGCTACACTTC
TRBJ1-5 . TRBV4-1 few CASSQAGQYSNQPQHF TGCGCCAGCAGCCAAGCAGGACAATATAGCAATCAGCCCCAGCATTTT
TRBJ1-1 . TRBV28 few CASSSPGVRTEAFF TGTGCCAGCAGTTCCCCCGGGGTAAGGACTGAAGCTTTCTTT
TRBJ1-2 . TRBV12-3/TRBV12-4 few CASTGTRDGYTF TGTGCCAGCACCGGGACGAGGGATGGCTACACCTTC
TRBJ2-6 . TRBV14 few CASSQVVGWGSGANVLTF TGTGCCAGCAGCCAAGTGGTCGGATGGGGCTCTGGGGCCAACGTCCTGACTTTC
TRBJ2-2 . TRBV28 . CTSSFGAGRAGELFF TGTACCAGCAGTTTTGGGGCCGGAAGGGCCGGGGAGCTGTTTTTT
TRBJ2-3 . TRBV4-1 few CASSHPYLGLAQYF TGCGCCAGCAGCCACCCCTACCTAGGTTTGGCGCAGTATTTT
TRBJ1-4 . TRBV12-5 . CASGLGRTDEKLFF TGTGCTAGTGGTTTGGGGCGGACGGACGAAAAACTGTTTTTT
TRBJ2-7 TRBD1 TRBV20-1 few CSARDGDRVKVVDYEQYF TGCAGTGCTAGAGACGGGGACAGGGTAAAAGTAGTCGACTACGAGCAGTACTTC
TRBJ2-5 . TRBV25-1 . CASSDDQGQETQHF TGTGCCAGCAGTGATGACCAGGGGCAAGAGACCCAGCACTTC
TRBJ2-1 TRBD2 TRBV25-1 . CASSDLLAGVGEQFF TGTGCCAGCAGTGATCTACTAGCGGGGGTTGGGGAGCAGTTCTTC
TRBJ2-7 . TRBV7-2 many CASIWRGEQYF TGTGCCAGCATCTGGAGGGGCGAGCAGTACTTC
TRBJ2-5 . TRBV5-1 . CASSLRVGQGRKYSQETQYF TGCGCCAGCAGCTTGAGGGTAGGGCAGGGGCGCAAGTATTCGCAAGAGACCCAGTACTTC
TRBJ2-1 TRBD2 TRBV28 few CASERTSGNNEQFF TGTGCCAGCGAGCGGACTAGCGGAAACAATGAGCAGTTCTTC
TRBJ2-1 TRBD2 TRBV7-8 . CASSPASGTSGGKFF TGTGCCAGCAGCCCAGCCTCCGGGACTAGCGGAGGGAAGTTCTTC
TRBJ2-7 TRBD1 TRBV29-1 . CSVPGGPSYEQYF TGCAGCGTCCCAGGGGGCCCCTCCTACGAGCAGTACTTC
TRBJ1-1 . TRBV30 . CAWRMGAGTEAFF TGTGCCTGGAGGATGGGGGCTGGCACTGAAGCTTTCTTT
TRBJ1-4 . TRBV6-5 . CASKRNEKLFF TGTGCCAGCAAGAGGAATGAAAAACTGTTTTTT
TRBJ2-7 TRBD2 TRBV7-2 . CASSRGGRIEQYF TGTGCCAGCAGCCGCGGGGGGAGGATCGAGCAGTACTTC
TRBJ2-7 . TRBV29-1 . CSVQTQGGIGEQYF TGCAGCGTTCAAACCCAGGGGGGTATAGGGGAGCAGTACTTC